Presented here are 9 T cell receptor beta chains from one specimen sequenced in a study of OX40 agonist ivuxolimab in advanced cancers. TCRdb's table, derived via immunoSEQ multiplex PCR, lists solely in-frame clones and lacks some. Here the sample spans fewer than 30,000 clones, more than 75% being singletons. The sample consisted of CD4+ or CD8+ T cells sorted from blood, taken in a trial of the OX40 agonist ivuxolimab. All receptors come from an adult with an advanced solid tumor such as melanoma, head and neck, liver or kidney cancer.

The chain employs TRBV6-5 and TRBJ2-5, with D perhaps matching TRBD1 or TRBD2 (5 bases each). The CDR3 runs 13 residues. Per the germline V gene, CDR1 is MNHEY and CDR2 is SVGAGI. Trimming removed 7 bases at V and 4 bases at J, with 13 bases between. The CDR3 region is CASMPGAGETQYF. The CDR3 DNA reads as TGTGCCAGCATGCCTGGGGCGGGAGAGACCCAGTACTTC.

This clone is labeled as medium-sized. The chain has TRBV2 and TRBJ1-6; no reliable D call. The CDR3 covers 16 residues. CDR1 and CDR2 from the germline V gene are SNHLY and FYNNEI. Trimming shortened V by 7 bases and J by 0 bases, and 13 bases separated the two germline ends. CDR3 sequence reads: CASIDPRSSYNSPLHF. CDR3 nucleotides: TGTGCCAGCATAGACCCCAGGAGCTCCTATAATTCACCCCTCCACTTT.

On this clone: The junction shows a germline mismatch at one end, possibly a read error. This chain's CDR3 is CASSFGTGGVEQYF. The CDR3 DNA reads as TGTGCCAGCAGCTTCGGGACAGGGGGCGTCGAGCAGTACTTC. The chain has TRBV5-1 and TRBJ2-7, with 12 positions matching TRBD1. Germline CDR1 and CDR2: SGHRS and YFSETQ. CDR3 length equals 14 residues.

The J gene is TRBJ2-5, the V gene TRBV7-8; 12 positions match TRBD2. Germline CDR1 SGHVS, CDR2 FQNEAQ. CDR3 length: 15 amino acids. V was clipped by 5 bases and J by 7 bases; unmatched bases: 8. The CDR3 spells CASSPLAGGRRTQYF. CDR3 bases: TGTGCCAGCAGCCCACTAGCGGGGGGCCGGAGGACCCAGTACTTC.

The V gene is TRBV2, the J gene TRBJ2-3; no clear D gene. Germline V lookup: CDR1 SNHLY, CDR2 FYNNEI. This CDR3 spans 16 amino acids. Trimming removed 8 bases from V and 5 bases from J, with 23 bases in between. The CDR3 protein is CASRPNMESRGDTQYF. The DNA of the CDR3 is TGTGCCAGCCGGCCGAATATGGAGTCGCGAGGAGATACGCAGTATTTT.

This chain uses TRBV5-6 with TRBJ2-5, with TRBD1 identical over 9 bases. Germline assignment: CDR1 SGHDT and CDR2 YYEEEE. Trimming removed 4 bases from V and 1 base from J; junction bases left unmatched: 8. The CDR3 loop spans 16 amino acids. Here the CDR3 DNA reads TGTGCCAGCAGCCCTTTATGGACAGGGGTCCAAGAGACCCAGTACTTC. Translation: CASSPLWTGVQETQYF. The complete variable domain, with remaining parts taken from reference TRBV5-6 and TRBJ2-5, reads DAGVTQSPTHLIKTRGQQVTLRCSPKSGHDTVSWYQQALGQGPQFIFQYYEEEERQRGNFPDRFSGHQFPNYSSELNVNALLLGDSALYLCASSPLWTGVQETQYFGPGTRLLVL.

The V gene is TRBV2, the J gene TRBJ2-7; maybe TRBD2 (5 bases). V was shortened by 6 bases and J by 1 base, with 16 bases between the two germline ends. CDR3 length: 15 amino acids. Germline V gene sequence: CDR1 SNHLY, CDR2 FYNNEI. CDR3 nucleotides: TGTGCCAGCAGCCTTCTGAGGGCCGAATCCTACGAGCAGTACTTC. Amino acid sequence: CASSLLRAESYEQYF. Full variable domain (missing parts from reference TRBV2 and TRBJ2-7): EPEVTQTPSHQVTQMGQEVILRCVPISNHLYFYWYRQILGQKVEFLVSFYNNEISEKSEIFDDQFSVERPDGSNFTLKIRSTKLEDSAMYFCASSLLRAESYEQYFGPGTRLTVT.

The chain recombines TRBV10-2 with TRBJ2-7; D is unclear. CDR3 size: 12 residues. The germline CDR1 and CDR2 sequences are WSHSY and SAAADI. The ends were cut back, 4 bases at V and 2 bases at J, with 6 bases in the middle. The CDR3 region has the DNA TGCGCCAGCAGTGTTCATCCCTACGAGCAGTACTTC. Residues: CASSVHPYEQYF.

The genes are TRBV27 and TRBJ2-1, with 8 positions matching TRBD2. The CDR3 sequence is 14 residues long. V dropped 5 bases and J dropped 2; count of bases not matched to a gene: 2. CDR1 is MNHEY and CDR2 is SMNVEV in the germline V gene (reference sequence). DNA for the CDR3: TGTGCCAGCAGTCCCGGGGGGGCCTACAATGAGCAGTTCTTC. It encodes CASSPGGAYNEQFF.